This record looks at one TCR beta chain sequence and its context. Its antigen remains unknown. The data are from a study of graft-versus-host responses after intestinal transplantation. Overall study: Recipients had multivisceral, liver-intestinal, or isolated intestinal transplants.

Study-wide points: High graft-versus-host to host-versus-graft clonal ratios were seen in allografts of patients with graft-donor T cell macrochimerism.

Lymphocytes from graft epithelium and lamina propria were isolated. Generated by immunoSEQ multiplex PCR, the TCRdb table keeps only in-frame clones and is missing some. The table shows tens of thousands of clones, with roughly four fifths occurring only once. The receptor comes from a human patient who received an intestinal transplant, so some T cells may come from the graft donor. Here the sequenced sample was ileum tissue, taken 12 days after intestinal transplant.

This CDR3 reads CASRTGGYGYTF. In DNA, the CDR3 is TGTGCCTCCAGGACAGGGGGGTATGGCTACACCTTC. The chain carries TRBV21-1 and TRBJ1-2; the table's D call TRBD1 went unverified against the DNA. TRBV21-1 is a documented pseudogene. The CDR3 has 12 amino acids.